The present TCR beta chain was sequenced within a study of blood T cell repertoires in COVID-19. Overall study: The analysed material was cDNA or gDNA that came from T cells, B-cell-depleted T cells, or PBMCs.

Profiled with immunoSEQ multiplex PCR; TCRdb holds only in-frame clones, not every one. This sample carries some 490,000 clones, approximately 91% of them seen once, and the ten largest clones take approximately 8%. CDR3 length: 13 residues. CDR1 is MNHEY, CDR2 SVGAGI, per germline. Trimming stripped 2 bases from V and 7 bases from J, with 6 bases between. Participants came from around 25 US areas, aged roughly 18 to 89 years. The TCR sequence derives from a woman aged 60-75 years who had recovered from COVID-19. The V gene is TRBV6-5, the J gene TRBJ1-6; no clear D gene. Material for sequencing was PBMCs or T cells enriched from blood (not recorded which). The CDR3 spells CASSYGRNSPLHF. DNA for the CDR3: TGTGCCAGCAGTTACGGTAGAAATTCACCCCTCCACTTT.